A single T cell receptor beta chain is shown here with its context. The sample belongs to a study of blood T cell repertoires in COVID-19. Study information: Specimens from acute and convalescent COVID-19 originated in the United States, Italy and Spain. PBMCs, B-cell-depleted T cells, or T cells provided the cDNA or gDNA that made up the material.

The CDR3 sequence is 17 residues long. V lost 0 bases and J lost 3, with 18 bases in between. The germline V gene has CDR1 SGHRS and CDR2 YFSETQ. As originally analysed: Amplification of reference gene primers provided the estimated nucleated cell counts. Method: immunoSEQ multiplex PCR; TCRdb's copy keeps in-frame clones and lacks some. That table is the source of V, J and clone size, and D and trimming were worked out from the DNA. This table holds approximately 210,000 clones, around 86% found once. The sample consisted of peripheral blood. The clonotype comes from a human donor in a cohort sampled during active COVID-19. This sequence joins TRBV5-1 and TRBJ1-1; the D gene is possibly TRBD1 (5 bases). The CDR3 loop reads CASSLGRAPRLDTEAFF. The CDR3 DNA reads as TGCGCCAGCAGCTTGGGCAGGGCCCCGCGTCTGGACACTGAAGCTTTCTTT.